The clone carrying this T cell receptor beta chain was picked up a small number of times. The data originate from a study of T cells in Graves' hyperthyroidism and ophthalmopathy. RNA transcripts served as the template for amplifying TCR beta CDR3 regions. TCR CDR3 underwent first-round RT-PCR with the HTBI primer set. Each CDR3 protein is one row after TCRdb ran MiXCR on the multiplex PCR reads. The sample contains 660,000 or so distinct CDR3 sequences, 45% of which appear only once. The CDR3 runs to 16 residues. Losses at the gene ends were 5 bases for V and 5 bases for J; bases not matched to a gene: 13. CDR1 and CDR2 from the germline V gene are SGHTA and FQGNSA.

The source is an adult man with Graves' disease, either hyperthyroidism or ophthalmopathy (not recorded which). The chain couples TRBV7-2 to TRBJ2-7; 9 bases map to TRBD2. The specimen sequenced was peripheral blood or thyroid tissue (not recorded which). CDR3 nucleotide sequence: TGTGCCAGCAGCCCCCGGGAGCTAGCGGGGTTAAACGAGCAGTACTTC. Protein: CASSPRELAGLNEQYF. Full variable domain (outside the CDR3, taken from reference TRBV7-2 and TRBJ2-7): GAGVSQSPSNKVTEKGKDVELRCDPISGHTALYWYRQSLGQGLEFLIYFQGNSAPDKSGLPSDRFSAERTGGSVSTLTIQRTQQEDSAVYLCASSPRELAGLNEQYFGPGTRLTVT.